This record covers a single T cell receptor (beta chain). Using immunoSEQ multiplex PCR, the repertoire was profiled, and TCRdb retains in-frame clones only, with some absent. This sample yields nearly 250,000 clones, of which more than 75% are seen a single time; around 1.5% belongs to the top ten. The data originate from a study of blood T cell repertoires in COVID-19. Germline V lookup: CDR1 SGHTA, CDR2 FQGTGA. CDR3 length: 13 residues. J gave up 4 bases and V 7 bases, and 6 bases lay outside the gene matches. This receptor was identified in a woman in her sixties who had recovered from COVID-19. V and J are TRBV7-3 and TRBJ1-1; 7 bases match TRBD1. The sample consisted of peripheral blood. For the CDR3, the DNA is TGTGCCAGCACCCAACAGGGGAGCACTGAAGCTTTCTTT. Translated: CASTQQGSTEAFF.